A single T cell receptor beta chain is shown here with its context. The target antigen is unknown. From germline, CDR1 is LGHNA and CDR2 YSLEER. Trimming left V 0 bases short and J 9 bases short, with 26 bases between. The CDR3 is 19 amino acids. This specimen comes from a study of cytomegalovirus exposure and HLA in healthy donors. For the study at large: Out of 350 to 400 genotyped donors, 81% belonged to the Caucasian-associated ancestry cluster.

Notes on the study in general: Immune exposure was documented only through CMV serostatus.

PCR employed 60 Vbeta and 13 Jbeta primers. Assay used: immunoSEQ multiplex PCR; TCRdb lists only in-frame clones, some missing. Here the sample spans under 200,000 clones, over 75% being singletons. Nominally healthy donors provided the samples, though records likely missed some immune exposures. The sample consisted of PBMCs. The clonotype comes from a man between 18 and 35 years old in good health and CMV-seropositive. V usage is TRBV4-3 and J usage is TRBJ2-2, with D perhaps TRBD1 (7 bases). CDR3 in amino acids: CASSQDLLGGASGARELFF. The CDR3 DNA follows: TGCGCCAGCAGCCAAGATCTGTTAGGGGGCGCGTCGGGGGCCCGGGAGCTGTTTTTT.